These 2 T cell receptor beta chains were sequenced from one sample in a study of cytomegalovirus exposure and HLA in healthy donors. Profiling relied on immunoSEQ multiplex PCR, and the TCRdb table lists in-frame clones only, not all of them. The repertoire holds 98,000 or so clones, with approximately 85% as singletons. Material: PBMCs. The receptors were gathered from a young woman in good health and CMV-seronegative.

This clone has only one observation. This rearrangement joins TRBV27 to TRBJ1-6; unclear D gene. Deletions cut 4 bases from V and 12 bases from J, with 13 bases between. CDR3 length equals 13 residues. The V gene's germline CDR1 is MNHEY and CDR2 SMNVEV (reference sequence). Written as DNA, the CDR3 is TGTGCCAGCAGTTCGTTGACATTTCAACCCCTCCACTTT. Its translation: CASSSLTFQPLHF.

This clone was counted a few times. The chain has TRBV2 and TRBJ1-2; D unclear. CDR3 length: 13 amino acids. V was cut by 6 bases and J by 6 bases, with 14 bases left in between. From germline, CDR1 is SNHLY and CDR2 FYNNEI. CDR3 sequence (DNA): TGTGCCAGCAGACGAGGTCAGCCGGATGGCTACACCTTC. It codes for CASRRGQPDGYTF.